A single sample is the source of the 24 T cell receptor beta chains below, sequenced in a study of regulatory T cells in long-lasting Graves disease. Noted time point: persistent/refractory GD, antithyroid drugs over 5 years with positive TRAb. The TCR library used RNA extracted from PBMCs. Combining iRepertoire HTBI primers with Arm-PCR of CDR3 regions, the authors built TCR beta libraries. TCRdb reanalysed the multiplex PCR reads using MiXCR and keeps one entry per CDR3 protein. The sample carries around 460,000 distinct CDR3 sequences, 20% to 25% recorded once. The source was peripheral blood mononuclear cells (PBMCs), collected when the disease was refractory, from a patient treated with antithyroid drugs. The receptors derive from a female donor with Graves disease.

V is TRBV12-3 or TRBV12-4 and J is TRBJ2-2; the match to TRBD2 covers 11 bases. V lost 7 bases to trimming and J lost 6 bases; unmatched junction nucleotides: 7. The CDR3 spans 15 residues. The CDR3 is CASIKLAGEAGELFF. CDR3 bases: TGTGCCAGCATCAAACTAGCGGGGGAAGCCGGGGAGCTGTTTTTT.

About this clonotype: This may come from a read error, since a much larger clone is one base off. The CDR3 bases are TGTGCCGGCAGTGGGGGACAGGGGGTCTACGAGCAGTACTTC. Amino acids: CAGSGGQGVYEQYF. V is TRBV28 and J is TRBJ2-7, with 11 nucleotides matching TRBD1. Germline V gives CDR1 MDHEN, CDR2 SYDVKM. CDR3 size: 14 residues.

Of note for this clonotype: A much larger clone is a single base away; this may be a read error. The V and J genes are TRBV2 and TRBJ2-7; D call uncertain. The CDR3 loop spans 16 amino acids. CDR1 SNHLY and CDR2 FYNNEI come from the germline V gene. Deletions cut 5 bases from V and 3 bases from J, with 20 bases between. The CDR3 here is CASSPRRSSTCYEQYF. The CDR3 nucleotides read TGTGCCAGCAGTCCCCGGCGGAGCTCGACGTGCTACGAGCAGTACTTC.

This clonotype was detected ten times or more. The rearrangement links TRBV12-3 or TRBV12-4 to TRBJ1-2; 8 bases match TRBD1. This CDR3 comprises 14 residues. Trimming at V came to 6 bases and at J to 1 base, leaving 4 bases not matched to a gene. DNA for the CDR3: TGTGCCAGCAGGACAGGGGCGGGTAACTATGGCTACACCTTC. Protein sequence: CASRTGAGNYGYTF.

This chain joins TRBV7-2 and TRBJ2-2; 7 positions agree with TRBD2. Losses at the gene ends were 7 bases for V and 6 bases for J; bases not matched to a gene: 8. CDR1 SGHTA and CDR2 FQGNSA come from the germline V gene. The CDR3 contains 14 residues. The CDR3 nucleotides are TGTGCCAGCAAAGCCAGCGGGACTTCCGGGGAGCTGTTTTTT. Protein product: CASKASGTSGELFF.

The rearrangement links TRBV29-1 to TRBJ2-7; D is tentatively TRBD1 or TRBD2 (6 bases each). Germline CDR1 and CDR2: SQVTM and ANQGSEA. The length of the CDR3 is 14 residues. The V and J ends lost 4 bases and 2 bases respectively, with 15 bases between them. CDR3 nucleotide sequence: TGCAGCGTTGGGGGGGCTAGCGTAGCCTACGAGCAGTACTTC. This translates into CSVGGASVAYEQYF.

The V gene is TRBV28, the J gene TRBJ2-5, with D unclear. Trimming cost V 3 bases and J 5 bases, with 16 bases left between them. Germline assignment: CDR1 MDHEN and CDR2 SYDVKM. This CDR3 has 15 amino acids. CDR3 in DNA: TGTGCCAGCAGTTTCGGAGTCCCGGGTTCTGAGACCCAGTACTTC. This encodes CASSFGVPGSETQYF.

This clonotype was seen only a few times. J is TRBJ2-7 and V is TRBV7-9; TRBD2 agrees at 7 bases. This CDR3 has 17 amino acids. Germline V gene data show CDR1 as SEHNR and CDR2 as FQNEAQ (reference sequence). V lost 1 base and J lost 0; bases outside the gene matches: 9. CDR3 region: CASSLEVGGESSYEQYF. CDR3 nucleotides: TGTGCCAGCAGCTTAGAGGTTGGGGGGGAGAGCTCCTACGAGCAGTACTTC.

In this sample, this clonotype turned up a few times. Here the CDR3 DNA reads TGTGCCACCAGCAGAGATGGTGATGAGCAGTTCTTC. Protein product: CATSRDGDEQFF. This sequence joins TRBV15 and TRBJ2-1, with D uncertain. Germline V lookup: CDR1 LNHNV, CDR2 YYDKDF (reference sequence). V gave up 0 bases and J gave up 8 bases, with 5 bases separating them. The CDR3 has 12 amino acids.

Worth noting for this clonotype: This may be a read error: a much more frequent sequence differs by one nucleotide. CDR3 loop: CASGGIGELFF. The DNA for the CDR3 is TGTGCCAGCGGGGGGATTGGGGAGCTGTTTTTT. This rearrangement joins TRBV28 to TRBJ2-2; perhaps TRBD2 as D (6 bases). The CDR3 consists of 11 residues. The germline CDR1 and CDR2 sequences are MDHEN and SYDVKM. Trimming shortened V by 8 bases and J by 8 bases, and 9 bases separated the two germline ends. The full variable domain, completed using reference TRBV28 and TRBJ2-2, is DVKVTQSSRYLVKRTGEKVFLECVQDMDHENMFWYRQDPGLGLRLIYFSYDVKMKEKGDIPEGYSVSREKKERFSLILESASTNQTSMYLCASGGIGELFFGEGSRLTVL.

This clonotype was seen a single time. This may be a read error, as it is one base from a much larger clone. The rearrangement links TRBV20-1 to TRBJ2-5; 11 nucleotides align to TRBD1. CDR1 is DFQATT and CDR2 is SNEGSKA in the germline V gene (reference sequence). V was pared by 6 bases and J by 5 bases, with 5 bases of the junction left unmatched. The CDR3 length is 13 residues. CDR3 amino acids: CSAGDRGSETQYF. Here the CDR3 DNA reads TGCAGTGCAGGGGACAGGGGGTCGGAGACCCAGTACTTC.

This clonotype was observed many times. The chain uses TRBV9 and TRBJ2-7; D is possibly TRBD2 (6 bases). The germline V and J ends were trimmed by 4 bases and 5 bases, with 16 bases remaining between them. The CDR3 is 14 residues long. Germline loops: CDR1 SGDLS, CDR2 YYNGEE. As DNA, the CDR3 is TGTGCCAGCAGCCCTCGCCTCCCGGGGGACGAGCAGTACTTC. Its protein product is CASSPRLPGDEQYF.

The rearrangement joins TRBV5-1 to TRBJ1-1, with D unclear. Germline V gene data show CDR1 as SGHRS and CDR2 as YFSETQ. CDR3 length equals 13 residues. Trimming pared 7 bases from V and 4 bases from J, leaving 14 bases between. CDR3 amino acids: CASVGVGGTEAFF. CDR3 DNA: TGCGCCAGCGTCGGGGTGGGAGGCACTGAAGCTTTCTTT.

This clonotype showed up just a few times. The rearrangement joins TRBV7-3 to TRBJ1-2; D unclear. From germline, CDR1 is SGHTA and CDR2 FQGTGA. V lost 5 bases and J 5 bases, leaving 12 bases between the germline ends. This CDR3 has 13 amino acids. In nucleotides, the CDR3 is TGTGCCAGCAGCCCCAACCATGGGTATGGCTACACCTTC. This translates into CASSPNHGYGYTF.

Concerning this clonotype: A junction end diverges from the germline sequence, so it may reflect a read error. The genes are TRBV29-1 and TRBJ2-7; D uncertain. The germline V gene encodes CDR1 SQVTM and CDR2 ANQGSEA. CDR3 length: 13 residues. This chain's CDR3 is CSVSEIGEYGQYF. CDR3 nucleotides: TGCAGCGTCTCAGAGATTGGGGAATACGGGCAGTACTTC.

With regard to this clonotype: This may be a read error, as it is one base from a much larger clone. V usage is TRBV29-1 and J usage is TRBJ2-7, with no clear D. The CDR3 consists of 13 residues. Germline CDR1 reads SQVTM; CDR2 reads ANQGSEA. V was clipped by 6 bases and J by 0 bases, with 12 bases between them. CDR3 DNA: TGCAGCGTGGCAGGCACGAGCTCCTACGAGCAGTACTTC. The encoded protein is CSVAGTSSYEQYF.

This clonotype was counted only a few times. CDR3 amino acids: CASSLVGGYNEQFF. The CDR3 DNA follows: TGTGCCAGCAGCTTAGTGGGAGGGTACAATGAGCAGTTCTTC. This sequence joins TRBV11-3 and TRBJ2-1; 7 bases line up with TRBD2. Per germline, CDR1 SGHNT and CDR2 YENEEA. V dropped 1 base and J dropped 4; count of bases not matched to a gene: 1. There are 14 residues in the CDR3.

At least ten counts were recorded for this clonotype. The chain links TRBV15 to TRBJ2-5; D is unresolved. Germline loops: CDR1 LNHNV, CDR2 YYDKDF (reference sequence). The germline V and J ends were trimmed by 1 base and 4 bases, with 13 bases remaining between them. The CDR3 spans 15 residues. The CDR3 here is CATSRAGSGRETQYF. CDR3 coding DNA: TGTGCCACCAGCAGAGCCGGCTCTGGCCGAGAGACCCAGTACTTC.

This chain links TRBV28 with TRBJ2-2; 12 bases line up with TRBD2. From germline, CDR1 is MDHEN and CDR2 SYDVKM. The trim removed 6 bases at V and 3 bases at J, leaving 17 bases unmatched. This CDR3 comprises 20 residues. The CDR3 protein is CASSVAPPSGRAPDTGELFF. The CDR3 DNA reads as TGTGCCAGCAGCGTAGCCCCCCCTAGCGGGAGGGCCCCGGACACCGGGGAGCTGTTTTTT.

For this clonotype: A much bigger clone sits one base away, suggesting this may be a read error. Here the CDR3 omits its conserved ending phenylalanine or tryptophan, so a read error is the likely source. The V call is TRBV7-8, the J call TRBJ2-5; a weak D match, TRBD1 (6 bases). The germline V and J ends were trimmed by 6 bases and 3 bases, with 11 bases remaining between them. The germline V gene encodes CDR1 SGHVS and CDR2 FQNEAQ. The CDR3 extends over 13 amino acids. The CDR3 protein is CASSRYREETQYL. CDR3 nucleotides: TGTGCCAGCAGTAGATACAGGGAAGAGACCCAGTACCTC.

Of note for this clonotype: This clone may be a read error of a much larger clone one base away. The V and J genes are TRBV30 and TRBJ1-5; D is unresolved. V lost 0 bases, J lost 5 bases, and 5 bases lay in between. This CDR3 has 12 residues. Germline V gene sequence: CDR1 GTSNPN, CDR2 SVGIG (reference sequence). CDR3 nucleotides: TGTGCCTGGAGTGTAAGCGATCAGCCCCAGCATTTT. It specifies CAWSVSDQPQHF. Drawing the rest from reference TRBV30 and TRBJ1-5, the complete variable domain is SQTIHQWPATLVQPVGSPLSLECTVEGTSNPNLYWYRQAAGRGLQLLFYSVGIGQISSEVPQNLSASRPQDRQFILSSKKLLLSDSGFYLCAWSVSDQPQHFGDGTRLSIL.

Ten or more counts support this clonotype. This chain joins TRBV12-3 or TRBV12-4 and TRBJ2-2; 7 nucleotides agree with TRBD1. V trimming: 5 bases; J trimming: 5 bases; junction bases outside the gene matches: 8. The CDR3 extends over 15 amino acids. CDR3 amino acids: CASSPRQGSTGELFF. The CDR3 DNA reads as TGTGCCAGCAGTCCCCGACAGGGATCGACCGGGGAGCTGTTTTTT.

The chain's CDR3 is CASSFSTGASYEQYF. DNA of the CDR3: TGTGCCAGCAGCTTCTCGACAGGGGCTTCCTACGAGCAGTACTTC. This chain joins TRBV7-2 and TRBJ2-7, with TRBD1 matching 8 bases. The germline CDR1 and CDR2 sequences are SGHTA and FQGNSA. This CDR3 is 15 amino acids long. The V gene end was trimmed by 3 bases and the J gene end by 1 base; junction bases not matched to a gene: 5.

The J gene is TRBJ2-3, the V gene TRBV28; no firm D call. V lost 6 bases, J lost 0 bases, and 13 bases lay in between. Germline values: CDR1 MDHEN, CDR2 SYDVKM. CDR3 size: 15 residues. The CDR3 nucleotides are TGTGCCAGCAGCATCGACGGAATAAGCACAGATACGCAGTATTTT. Protein: CASSIDGISTDTQYF.